The subject of this entry is one T cell receptor (beta chain). The antigen is not known. The data belong to a study of beta chain features in type 1 diabetes. Study-wide findings and caveats: A moderate, significant TCRB CDR3 shortening appeared in type 1 diabetes across four CD4+ subsets.

Germline V gene lookup returns CDR1 SGHRS and CDR2 YFSETQ. The CDR3 length is 15 residues. Trimming left V 0 bases short and J 9 bases short, with 13 bases between. Since all of the isolated RNA was reverse transcribed, expressed TCRB transcripts were what got sequenced. Millions of reads were obtained on average from naive, central memory and regulatory T cell samples. The protocol was immunoSEQ multiplex PCR, while the TCRdb copy is restricted to in-frame clones and leaves out a portion. The sample includes about 640,000 clones, about an eighth of them seen just once. Sequenced sample: naive CD4+ T cells from blood. The clonotype originates from a man aged 30 to 39 with type 1 diabetes. This chain links TRBV5-1 with TRBJ1-6, with no clear D. The CDR3 nucleotides are TGCGCCAGCAGCTTGGATCGGGCTCCAACTTCACCCCTCCACTTT. Residues: CASSLDRAPTSPLHF.